Each of the 30 T cell receptor beta chains below was sequenced from the same sample in a study of blood T cell repertoires in COVID-19. TCRdb keeps only in-frame clones here, not all; method: immunoSEQ multiplex PCR. The data hold some 170,000 clones, with 80% to 90% observed a single time. Sample: peripheral blood. All receptors come from a woman older than 75 with acute or convalescent COVID-19.

The chain couples TRBV28 to TRBJ2-1, with D hard to call. Germline CDR1 reads MDHEN; CDR2 reads SYDVKM. The germline V and J ends were trimmed by 2 bases and 10 bases, with 9 bases remaining between them. There are 12 residues in the CDR3. CDR3 region: CASSLGLKEQFF. CDR3 bases: TGTGCCAGCAGTTTAGGCCTTAAGGAGCAGTTCTTC.

The chain employs TRBV6-2 or TRBV6-3 and TRBJ2-1; 8 bases match TRBD2. V gave up 6 bases and J gave up 9 bases; unmatched junction bases: 10. The CDR3 loop spans 14 amino acids. Germline loops: CDR1 MNHEY, CDR2 SVGEGT. CDR3: CASSPRREVREQFF. DNA of the CDR3: TGTGCCAGCAGCCCCCGGCGGGAGGTCCGTGAGCAGTTCTTC.

This sequence joins TRBV9 and TRBJ2-2, with TRBD2 matching 11 bases. This CDR3 contains 16 residues. V lost 2 bases to trimming and J lost 3 bases; unmatched junction nucleotides: 3. CDR1 is SGDLS and CDR2 is YYNGEE in the germline V gene. The CDR3 here is CASSVGTSGYTGELFF. The CDR3 DNA reads as TGTGCCAGCAGCGTTGGGACTAGCGGATACACCGGGGAGCTGTTTTTT.

The gene calls are TRBV5-6 and TRBJ1-2; 10 nucleotides align to TRBD1. The CDR3 has 18 residues. Unmatched junction bases numbered 18, after V lost 6 bases and J lost 4 bases. Germline assignment: CDR1 SGHDT and CDR2 YYEEEE. This CDR3 reads CASILTGGPKGPGYGYTF. In DNA form, the CDR3 reads TGTGCCAGCATCCTGACAGGGGGCCCAAAGGGGCCGGGCTATGGCTACACCTTC. The full variable domain, completed using reference TRBV5-6 and TRBJ1-2, is DAGVTQSPTHLIKTRGQQVTLRCSPKSGHDTVSWYQQALGQGPQFIFQYYEEEERQRGNFPDRFSGHQFPNYSSELNVNALLLGDSALYLCASILTGGPKGPGYGYTFGSGTRLTVV.

The genes are TRBV18 and TRBJ2-7, with D unresolved. The germline gives CDR1 KGHSH, CDR2 LQKENI. The CDR3 is 13 amino acids. V was shortened by 2 bases and J by 3 bases, with 8 bases between the two germline ends. The CDR3 here is CASSPNSGYEQYF. Written as DNA, the CDR3 is TGTGCCAGCTCACCAAATTCAGGCTACGAGCAGTACTTC.

This clone was observed a single time. This sequence joins TRBV28 and TRBJ1-6; D is uncertain. V shed 5 bases and J shed 8 bases, with 19 bases lying between them. Germline lookup yields CDR1 MDHEN and CDR2 SYDVKM. The CDR3 is 16 amino acids. CDR3 in amino acids: CASSRRVGRSDSPLHF. The CDR3, as DNA: TGTGCCAGCAGTCGCCGAGTCGGGAGGTCGGATTCACCCCTCCACTTT.

Regarding this clone: At the DNA level, this CDR3 is encoded by other sequences in the same sample as well. The V and J genes are TRBV11-2 and TRBJ2-1; a possible D gene is TRBD1 (5 bases). CDR1 and CDR2 (germline): SGHAT, FQNNGV. The V end lost 1 base, the J end lost 4 bases, and 11 bases lay between the germline ends. This CDR3 is 15 amino acids long. CDR3 protein: CASSLASGFYNEQFF. The CDR3, as DNA: TGTGCCAGCAGCTTAGCGTCAGGGTTTTACAATGAGCAGTTCTTC.

The CDR3 here is CASSHGGPGAYEQYF. CDR3 in DNA: TGCGCCAGCAGCCACGGAGGTCCAGGGGCCTACGAGCAGTACTTC. V is TRBV4-1 and J is TRBJ2-7, with a weak D call TRBD1 (6 bases). Per the germline V gene, CDR1 is MGHRA and CDR2 is YSYEKL. The CDR3 runs to 15 residues. The V end was cut by 3 bases, the J end by 2 bases, with 14 bases between.

This chain joins TRBV9 and TRBJ2-1; tentatively, D is TRBD1 (5 bases). Looked up from germline, CDR1 is SGDLS and CDR2 is YYNGEE. V was pared by 3 bases and J by 0 bases, with 16 bases between. This CDR3 has 17 residues. CDR3 sequence: CASSGRQSPPSYNEQFF. The CDR3 DNA reads TGTGCCAGCAGCGGAAGACAGAGTCCCCCCTCCTACAATGAGCAGTTCTTC.

The genes are TRBV18 and TRBJ1-2; D not certain. This CDR3 has 17 amino acids. Deletions cut 3 bases from V and 0 bases from J, with 17 bases between. The germline V gene has CDR1 KGHSH and CDR2 LQKENI. Written as DNA, the CDR3 is TGTGCCAGCTCACCCTTTGCCGCAGGATCTTCTAACTATGGCTACACCTTC. Translating it yields CASSPFAAGSSNYGYTF.

V usage is TRBV10-2 and J usage is TRBJ1-2; no firm D call. CDR1 is WSHSY, CDR2 SAAADI, per germline. Deletions cut 8 bases from V and 8 bases from J, with 12 bases between. This CDR3 has 11 residues. CDR3 amino acids: CASADIYGYTF. The CDR3 bases are TGCGCCAGCGCAGACATCTACGGCTACACCTTC.

The gene calls are TRBV4-2 and TRBJ1-6; 8 nucleotides align to TRBD1. With 4 bases clipped from V and 4 bases from J, the junction kept 3 bases outside the gene matches. Germline CDR1 is LGHNA and CDR2 is YNFKEQ. The CDR3 sequence is 15 residues long. CDR3 sequence reads: CASSPQGDYNSPLHF. The DNA of the CDR3 is TGTGCCAGCAGCCCACAGGGGGATTATAATTCACCCCTCCACTTT.

In DNA, the CDR3 is TGCAGCGTTGAACAGGGGTCCTACGAGCAGTACTTC. Protein sequence: CSVEQGSYEQYF. The gene calls are TRBV29-1 and TRBJ2-7, with a weak D call TRBD1 (6 bases). V was clipped by 2 bases and J by 1 base, with 6 bases between them. CDR3 length equals 12 residues. Germline V CDR1 and CDR2: SQVTM, ANQGSEA.

This rearrangement joins TRBV29-1 to TRBJ2-1; maybe TRBD2 (6 bases). V was cut by 4 bases and J by 7 bases, with 17 bases left in between. The CDR3 runs 14 residues. Germline V gives CDR1 SQVTM, CDR2 ANQGSEA. The CDR3 DNA reads TGCAGCGTTGCCTTGGGCGGGGTACAAAATGAGCAGTTCTTC. It specifies CSVALGGVQNEQFF.

This clone was detected many times. The chain employs TRBV9 and TRBJ2-6; 8 nucleotides align to TRBD1. The CDR3 is made up of 17 amino acids. The germline gives CDR1 SGDLS, CDR2 YYNGEE. V lost 4 bases, J lost 0 bases, and 6 bases stayed unmatched. The CDR3 nucleotides read TGTGCCAGCAGCATCTACGACAGGGGCTCTGGGGCCAACGTCCTGACTTTC. It specifies CASSIYDRGSGANVLTF.

The rearrangement uses TRBV27 and TRBJ2-1, with D hard to call. Trimming removed 4 bases from V and 8 bases from J, with 12 bases in between. CDR1 and CDR2 from the germline V gene are MNHEY and SMNVEV (reference sequence). The CDR3 spans 13 residues. The CDR3 loop is CASSSPSFYEQFF. In DNA form, the CDR3 reads TGTGCCAGCAGTTCGCCGAGCTTCTATGAGCAGTTCTTC.

A single count supports this clone. The rearrangement links TRBV10-3 to TRBJ1-5, with D perhaps TRBD1 (6 bases). The CDR3 extends over 15 amino acids. Germline V gives CDR1 ENHRY, CDR2 SYGVKD. Deletions cut 6 bases from V and 3 bases from J, with 15 bases between. The CDR3 loop reads CAISEGHSVNQPQHF. CDR3 in DNA: TGTGCCATCAGCGAGGGACACAGTGTCAATCAGCCCCAGCATTTT.

The J gene is TRBJ2-2, the V gene TRBV11-1; no firm D call. V dropped 8 bases and J dropped 0 bases, with 13 bases sitting between them. The CDR3 contains 15 residues. CDR1 and CDR2 (germline): SGHAT, FQDESV (reference sequence). CDR3 sequence reads: CASQGRGANTGELFF. The DNA for the CDR3 is TGTGCCAGCCAAGGAAGAGGCGCGAACACCGGGGAGCTGTTTTTT. The entire variable domain, with the rest obtained from reference TRBV11-1 and TRBJ2-2, is as follows: EAEVAQSPRYKITEKSQAVAFWCDPISGHATLYWYRQILGQGPELLVQFQDESVVDDSQLPKDRFSAERLKGVDSTLKIQPAELGDSAMYLCASQGRGANTGELFFGEGSRLTVL.

The chain has TRBV28 and TRBJ1-5; 10 bases fit TRBD1. J lost 5 bases, V lost 6 bases, and 1 base had no gene match. Looked up from germline, CDR1 is MDHEN and CDR2 is SYDVKM. The CDR3 extends over 13 amino acids. CDR3 region: CASRTGGYQPQHF. CDR3 nucleotide sequence: TGTGCCAGCAGGACAGGGGGCTATCAGCCCCAGCATTTT. The entire variable domain, with the rest obtained from reference TRBV28 and TRBJ1-5, is as follows: DVKVTQSSRYLVKRTGEKVFLECVQDMDHENMFWYRQDPGLGLRLIYFSYDVKMKEKGDIPEGYSVSREKKERFSLILESASTNQTSMYLCASRTGGYQPQHFGDGTRLSIL.

The V and J genes are TRBV5-1 and TRBJ2-3, with D perhaps TRBD2 (6 bases). The CDR3 has 13 amino acids. The germline V gene encodes CDR1 SGHRS and CDR2 YFSETQ. The V gene lost 4 bases and the J gene lost 4 bases, with 10 bases spanning the gap. CDR3 region: CASSGGGPDTQYF. The CDR3 DNA follows: TGCGCCAGCAGCGGCGGAGGGCCAGATACGCAGTATTTT.

The CDR3 DNA sequence: TGTGCCAGCAGTTCCCTGCGGGCCGACAGGGTAGAAGTGAAGACCCAGTACTTC. Translating gives CASSSLRADRVEVKTQYF. The rearrangement joins TRBV6-2 or TRBV6-3 to TRBJ2-5; the match to TRBD1 covers 7 bases. V lost 4 bases to trimming and J lost 6 bases; unmatched junction nucleotides: 20. Germline-derived CDR1 and CDR2 are MNHEY and SVGEGT. The CDR3 is 18 amino acids.

This chain connects TRBV7-9 to TRBJ1-2, with 8 bases lining up with TRBD1. Germline CDR1 reads SEHNR; CDR2 reads FQNEAQ (reference sequence). J lost 4 bases, V lost 5 bases, and 9 bases had no gene match. The CDR3 totals 15 residues. Here the CDR3 DNA reads TGTGCCAGCAGCCCAAGACAGGGGTTCGGCTATGGCTACACCTTC. As protein: CASSPRQGFGYGYTF. Together with reference TRBV7-9 and TRBJ1-2, the CDR3 gives the full variable domain: DTGVSQNPRHKITKRGQNVTFRCDPISEHNRLYWYRQTLGQGPEFLTYFQNEAQLEKSRLLSDRFSAERPKGSFSTLEIQRTEQGDSAMYLCASSPRQGFGYGYTFGSGTRLTVV.

This clone was detected only once. The rearrangement uses TRBV10-3 and TRBJ1-2; weak D call: TRBD1 (5 bases). Germline CDR1 and CDR2: ENHRY and SYGVKD. V was shortened by 7 bases and J by 4 bases, with 10 bases between the two germline ends. The CDR3 has 12 amino acids. The CDR3 spells CAITQGRYGYTF. For the CDR3, the DNA is TGTGCCATCACGCAGGGCCGCTATGGCTACACCTTC.

The gene calls are TRBV6-5 and TRBJ1-1; TRBD1 matches 10 bases. The CDR3 covers 16 residues. J lost 4 bases, V lost 4 bases, and 9 bases had no gene match. Germline lookup yields CDR1 MNHEY and CDR2 SVGAGI. The CDR3 region is CASSFRQGARSTEAFF. The CDR3 coding sequence is TGTGCCAGCAGTTTTAGACAGGGGGCGAGGAGCACTGAAGCTTTCTTT.

The chain carries TRBV5-4 and TRBJ1-1; unclear D gene. CDR1 is SGHNT and CDR2 is YYREEE in the germline V gene (reference sequence). Trimming left V 1 base short and J 4 bases short, with 11 bases between. The CDR3 runs to 14 residues. This CDR3 is CASSLRAEGTEAFF. In nucleotides, the CDR3 is TGTGCCAGCAGCTTGAGGGCGGAGGGCACTGAAGCTTTCTTT.

The V gene is TRBV28, the J gene TRBJ2-3; 7 nucleotides line up with TRBD2. Losses at the gene ends were 10 bases for V and 5 bases for J; bases not matched to a gene: 12. The CDR3 sequence is 14 residues long. The germline V gene encodes CDR1 MDHEN and CDR2 SYDVKM. As DNA, the CDR3 is TGTGCCACTCGACTCAGCGGGATAGTAGATACGCAGTATTTT. It codes for CATRLSGIVDTQYF.

This sequence joins TRBV27 and TRBJ2-1, with D possibly being TRBD2 (6 bases). Germline loops: CDR1 MNHEY, CDR2 SMNVEV (reference sequence). The V and J ends lost 2 bases and 9 bases respectively, with 14 bases between them. The CDR3 sequence is 14 residues long. CDR3 sequence: CASSLRGTRSEQFF. DNA for the CDR3: TGTGCCAGCAGTTTACGGGGGACCCGGAGTGAGCAGTTCTTC.

About this clone itself: The sample has other DNA sequences that encode this CDR3 too. This chain uses TRBV2 with TRBJ2-1, with 14 bases matching TRBD2. Germline CDR1 is SNHLY and CDR2 is FYNNEI. The V and J ends lost 5 bases and 3 bases, in that order; junction bases with no gene match: 6. The CDR3 extends over 17 amino acids. This CDR3 is CASSYSGLAGVYNEQFF. The CDR3 coding sequence is TGTGCCAGCAGTTATTCGGGACTAGCGGGAGTCTACAATGAGCAGTTCTTC.

The CDR3 bases are TGTGCCAGCAGCTTCGTAGCGGGGGTTGGGACAGATACGCAGTATTTT. Amino acid sequence: CASSFVAGVGTDTQYF. J is TRBJ2-3 and V is TRBV13; 9 bases agree with TRBD2. The ends lost 3 bases at V and 3 bases at J; junction bases unmatched: 7. The CDR3 consists of 16 residues. CDR1 and CDR2 (germline): PRHDT, FYEKMQ (reference sequence).

The chain employs TRBV5-4 and TRBJ1-4, with 8 nucleotides matching TRBD1. The junction had 8 bases not matched to a gene; V was cut back by 4 bases and J by 3 bases. CDR3 length equals 16 residues. Per germline, CDR1 SGHNT and CDR2 YYREEE (reference sequence). In nucleotides, the CDR3 is TGTGCCAGCAGCCTTGCGGGCAGGGGGCCTAATGAAAAACTGTTTTTT. Protein sequence: CASSLAGRGPNEKLFF.